This TCR beta chain originates from a study of T cell responses to AZD1222 COVID-19 vaccine. This clone was observed a handful of times. Trimming left V 1 base short and J 3 bases short, with 12 bases between. Per germline, CDR1 SEHNR and CDR2 FQNEAQ (reference sequence). The CDR3 has 16 amino acids. Produced via immunoSEQ multiplex PCR; TCRdb's table is partial and in-frame only. The top ten clones hold 1.5% to 2% of a sample with more than 150,000 clones, 90% of them seen once. The receptor comes from an adult in good health. This chain uses TRBV7-9 with TRBJ2-2; D might be TRBD2 (6 bases). The sequencing here drew on peripheral blood, taken on day 0 of AZD1222 vaccination. For the CDR3, the DNA is TGTGCCAGCAGCTTAGTGACGGGAGTGTACACCGGGGAGCTGTTTTTT. Protein sequence: CASSLVTGVYTGELFF.